These 20 T cell receptor beta chains were all obtained from the same sample, sequenced in a study of blood T cell repertoires in COVID-19. Using immunoSEQ multiplex PCR, the repertoire was profiled, and TCRdb retains in-frame clones only, with some absent. The sample lists approximately 270,000 clones, about 80% occurring once. Sequenced sample: peripheral blood. The receptors originated from a man aged 80 or over with acute or convalescent COVID-19.

The chain uses TRBV19 and TRBJ2-5, with D possibly TRBD1 on 5 matching bases. From germline, CDR1 is LNHDA and CDR2 SQIVND (reference sequence). This CDR3 region has 13 residues. V was trimmed by 2 bases and J by 2 bases, leaving 6 bases between them. The CDR3: CASSIPGQETQYF. The CDR3 coding sequence is TGTGCCAGTAGTATACCAGGGCAAGAGACCCAGTACTTC.

The V call is TRBV21-1, the J call TRBJ1-2; TRBD1, the D gene given by the table, was not confirmed from the DNA. TRBV21-1 represents a pseudogene. The CDR3 extends over 12 amino acids. The CDR3 sequence: CAPSTGPNGYTF. CDR3 nucleotides: TGTGCCCCTTCGACAGGGCCAAATGGCTACACCTTC.

The count of this clone is one. The V and J genes are TRBV6-5 and TRBJ2-7, with 9 bases identical to TRBD1. V lost 4 bases, J lost 1 base, and 8 bases stayed unmatched. Germline V CDR1 and CDR2: MNHEY, SVGAGI. The CDR3 sequence is 16 residues long. CDR3 nucleotides: TGTGCCAGCAGTTTGACAGGGGGAGCTGGGTCCTACGAGCAGTACTTC. The encoded protein is CASSLTGGAGSYEQYF.

This rearrangement joins TRBV6-5 to TRBJ1-1, with D possibly being TRBD1 (6 bases). This CDR3 region has 14 residues. Deletions cut 4 bases from V and 4 bases from J, with 13 bases between. The germline V gene encodes CDR1 MNHEY and CDR2 SVGAGI. This CDR3 is CASSSRGFSTEAFF. CDR3 nucleotides: TGTGCCAGCAGTTCCAGGGGCTTCAGCACTGAAGCTTTCTTT.

The rearrangement uses TRBV19 and TRBJ1-5; possibly TRBD1 for D (6 bases). With 5 bases removed from V and 4 bases from J, the gap between germline ends came to 15 bases. Germline V gene lookup returns CDR1 LNHDA and CDR2 SQIVND (reference sequence). The CDR3 loop spans 15 amino acids. CDR3 bases: TGTGCCAGTAGTTGGGGGGGCTTTTCAAATCAGCCCCAGCATTTT. This codes for CASSWGGFSNQPQHF.

The J gene is TRBJ2-7, the V gene TRBV9; TRBD1 matches 10 bases. CDR1 and CDR2 from the germline V gene are SGDLS and YYNGEE. The length of the CDR3 is 14 residues. V lost 2 bases, J lost 5 bases, and 4 bases stayed unmatched. The CDR3 here is CASSVGTGVHEQYF. The CDR3 nucleotides are TGTGCCAGCAGCGTGGGGACAGGGGTCCACGAGCAGTACTTC.

The chain is built from TRBV14 and TRBJ2-7; TRBD2 matches 8 bases. J lost 3 bases, V lost 0 bases, and 7 bases had no gene match. CDR1 is SGHDN, CDR2 FVKESK, per germline. The CDR3 loop spans 16 amino acids. CDR3 residues: CASSQDRAGGYYEQYF. In DNA form, the CDR3 reads TGTGCCAGCAGCCAAGATAGGGCGGGAGGTTACTACGAGCAGTACTTC.

CDR3 nucleotide sequence: TGTGCCAGCTCACCTACAGGTTCAGACCAGCCCCAGCATTTT. Its translation is CASSPTGSDQPQHF. The J gene is TRBJ1-5, the V gene TRBV18, with D possibly being TRBD1 (5 bases). Trimming shortened V by 3 bases and J by 7 bases, and 13 bases separated the two germline ends. Germline CDR1 is KGHSH and CDR2 is LQKENI. The CDR3 loop spans 14 amino acids.

This chain connects TRBV28 to TRBJ1-2; D is possibly TRBD1 (6 bases). Germline loops: CDR1 MDHEN, CDR2 SYDVKM. This CDR3 has 12 amino acids. Between the trimmed V and J ends, which lost 8 bases and 2 bases, there was a span of 9 bases. CDR3 amino acids: CASSDRNYGYTF. Here the CDR3 DNA reads TGTGCCAGCTCGGACAGAAACTATGGCTACACCTTC.

In this sample, this clone turned up a few times. The V call is TRBV27, the J call TRBJ2-2, with TRBD2 identical over 14 bases. Per germline, CDR1 MNHEY and CDR2 SMNVEV (reference sequence). J gave up 4 bases and V 2 bases, and 15 bases lay outside the gene matches. The CDR3 is 21 residues long. The CDR3 DNA sequence: TGTGCCAGCAGTTTACGGTCCCTGGGACTAGCGGGAGAGGGTCGCACCGGGGAGCTGTTTTTT. This gives the protein CASSLRSLGLAGEGRTGELFF.

This chain links TRBV7-3 with TRBJ2-7, with 9 bases aligning to TRBD1. Germline CDR1 reads SGHTA; CDR2 reads FQGTGA. This CDR3 region has 15 residues. The J segment lost 6 bases and the V segment lost 2 bases, leaving 8 bases of the junction unmatched. CDR3 in amino acids: CASSLAGTGYSEQYF. As DNA, the CDR3 is TGTGCCAGCAGCTTAGCCGGGACAGGGTACTCCGAGCAGTACTTC.

The gene calls are TRBV6-6 and TRBJ1-5; perhaps TRBD1 as D (6 bases). Per germline, CDR1 MNHNY and CDR2 SVGAGI (reference sequence). Trimming pared 2 bases from V and 4 bases from J, leaving 15 bases between. The CDR3 has 16 amino acids. The CDR3, as DNA: TGTGCCAGCAGTTACGTCAGGGGCGAGGGGAATCAGCCCCAGCATTTT. This codes for CASSYVRGEGNQPQHF.

The rearrangement links TRBV11-3 to TRBJ2-1, with TRBD1 matching over 11 bases. V lost 5 bases and J lost 7; bases outside the gene matches: 10. The CDR3 is 16 residues long. CDR1 and CDR2 from the germline V gene are SGHNT and YENEEA. The CDR3, as DNA: TGTGCCAGCAGCCTGAGCCGGGGGACAGGGGGAAATGAGCAGTTCTTC. It is translated as CASSLSRGTGGNEQFF.

The chain recombines TRBV20-1 with TRBJ2-5, with 10 bases aligning to TRBD2. Per the germline V gene, CDR1 is DFQATT and CDR2 is SNEGSKA (reference sequence). The trim removed 3 bases at V and 5 bases at J, leaving 15 bases unmatched. The CDR3 runs to 17 residues. The CDR3: CSASGSGLAGVRETQYF. CDR3 in DNA: TGCAGTGCTAGTGGCTCAGGGCTAGCGGGAGTTCGGGAGACCCAGTACTTC.

For the CDR3, the DNA is TGTGCCAGCAGCGCGGCCGGGTACACTGAAGCTTTCTTT. This gives the protein CASSAAGYTEAFF. J is TRBJ1-1 and V is TRBV7-8; D is unresolved. Germline V gene sequence: CDR1 SGHVS, CDR2 FQNEAQ. This CDR3 comprises 13 residues. The V end was cut by 5 bases, the J end by 3 bases, with 10 bases between.

This chain joins TRBV30 and TRBJ2-1; D possibly corresponds to TRBD2 (5 bases). V gave up 2 bases and J gave up 10 bases, with 18 bases separating them. Looked up from germline, CDR1 is GTSNPN and CDR2 is SVGIG (reference sequence). The CDR3 has 14 residues. The CDR3, as DNA: TGTGCCTGGAGTCGAGACGCGGGTCTCGGAGAGCAGTTCTTC. The encoded protein is CAWSRDAGLGEQFF.

This chain connects TRBV6-2 or TRBV6-3 to TRBJ1-6; a possible D gene is TRBD1 (6 bases). The length of the CDR3 is 15 residues. Germline V gene lookup returns CDR1 MNHEY and CDR2 SVGEGT. V lost 2 bases and J lost 4, with 9 bases in between. In nucleotides, the CDR3 is TGTGCCAGCAGTTACCCACAGGGTTATAATTCACCCCTCCACTTT. This gives the protein CASSYPQGYNSPLHF.

This sequence joins TRBV21-1 and TRBJ2-1; the table's TRBD2 call for D was not verified on the DNA. TRBV21-1 is annotated as a pseudogene. This CDR3 has 14 residues. This CDR3 is CASAPKVSSDKEFF. CDR3 nucleotide sequence: TGTGCCAGCGCCCCCAAGGTGTCTAGCGATAAGGAGTTCTTC.

This sequence joins TRBV7-3 and TRBJ2-3, with D tentatively TRBD1 (6 bases). CDR1 and CDR2 (germline): SGHTA, FQGTGA. CDR3 length equals 15 residues. Trimming took off 6 bases at V and 1 base at J, with 14 bases between the two ends. CDR3 DNA: TGTGCCAGCAGGGCTACGGGACACGGCACAGATACGCAGTATTTT. Encoded protein: CASRATGHGTDTQYF. Supplemented by reference TRBV7-3 and TRBJ2-3, the full variable domain reads GAGVSQTPSNKVTEKGKYVELRCDPISGHTALYWYRQSLGQGPEFLIYFQGTGAADDSGLPNDRFFAVRPEGSVSTLKIQRTERGDSAVYLCASRATGHGTDTQYFGPGTRLTVL.

V usage is TRBV3-1 (or the pseudogene TRBV3-2) and J usage is TRBJ2-3; maybe TRBD2 (6 bases). The V gene lost 0 bases and the J gene lost 0 bases, with 13 bases spanning the gap. Germline V lookup: CDR1 LGHDT, CDR2 YNNKEL (reference sequence). This CDR3 spans 17 amino acids. The chain's CDR3 is CASSQDYQRVSTDTQYF. The CDR3, as DNA: TGTGCCAGCAGCCAAGATTACCAGCGGGTTAGCACAGATACGCAGTATTTT.